This entry features one T cell receptor (beta chain) sequence. What it binds is unknown. The data stem from a study of monozygotic twins with inflammatory bowel disease. Whole-study findings and limits: A lone strong IBD-associated signal or clonotype found no support. Healthy co-twins had higher TCRbeta inverse Simpson diversity than their IBD twins. Fewer clonotypes were shared with others by IBD patients than by healthy twins, especially with disease activity.

Reanalyzing the 5' RACE reads, TCRdb keeps one entry per CDR3 protein, without DNA. Listed are just over 300,000 distinct CDR3 sequences; 5% to 6% falls within the top ten. This CDR3 region has 13 residues. Per the germline V gene, CDR1 is DFQATT and CDR2 is SNEGSKA (reference sequence). The sequenced sample consisted of blood. The chain recombines TRBV20-1 with TRBJ1-6; TCRdb's D gene call, TRBD1, goes unchecked for lack of DNA. This sequence originates from a human donor with ulcerative colitis or Crohn's disease, or a healthy co-twin of an affected twin (not recorded which). The chain's CDR3 is CSARGQVKPPLHF.